This T cell receptor (beta chain) was recovered during a study of T cell repertoires in aging, cancer and after chemotherapy. Study context: Donor ages fell into six groups from 30 or younger up to 70 or older. Regarding the study as a whole: Lymphoid organ infiltration in hematological cancer patients may impair thymic emigration or peripheral T cell expansion. Immunological memory after chemotherapy cannot be judged from the repertoire data. Age-matched healthy donors had significantly more diverse, less clonal blood TCR repertoires than untreated cancer patients.

A note on this clonotype: The antigen remains undetermined.

TRB rearrangements spanning V, D and J were amplified using mixed TRB-A/B primers. TCRdb recomputed calls from the multiplex PCR reads with MiXCR, one row per CDR3 protein. The sample has about 1,800 distinct CDR3 sequences; 30% to 35% are singletons. Trimming shortened V by 6 bases and J by 5 bases, and 17 bases separated the two germline ends. The CDR3 sequence is 15 residues long. Peripheral blood genomic DNA, not sorted cells or RNA, was the template. The material sequenced was blood. The chain combines TRBV12-3 or TRBV12-4 with TRBJ2-1, with a possible D match to TRBD2 (6 bases). The sequence was obtained from a human donor with a blood cancer. The CDR3 loop reads CASSLPLAPHNEQFF. The CDR3 DNA follows: TGTGCCAGCAGCTTGCCTCTAGCGCCTCACAATGAGCAGTTCTTC.